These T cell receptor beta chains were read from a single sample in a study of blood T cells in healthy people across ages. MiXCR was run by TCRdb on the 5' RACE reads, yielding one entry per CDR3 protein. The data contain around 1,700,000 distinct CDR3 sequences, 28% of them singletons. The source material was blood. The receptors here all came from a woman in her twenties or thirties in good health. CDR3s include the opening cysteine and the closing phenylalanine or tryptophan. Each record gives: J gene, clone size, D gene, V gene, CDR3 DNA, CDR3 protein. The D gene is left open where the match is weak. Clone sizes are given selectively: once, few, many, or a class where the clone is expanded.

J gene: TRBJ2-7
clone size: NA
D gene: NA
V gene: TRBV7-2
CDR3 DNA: TGTGCCAACAGCTACCATTACAAGTCCCGCTACGAGCAGTACTTC
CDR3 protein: CANSYHYKSRYEQYF

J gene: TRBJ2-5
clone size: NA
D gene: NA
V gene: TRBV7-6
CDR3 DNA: TGTGCCAGCAGCTTAGAGGCCAGTATCAATGAGCAGTACTTC
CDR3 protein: CASSLEASINEQYF

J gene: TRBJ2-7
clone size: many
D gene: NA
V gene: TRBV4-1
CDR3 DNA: TGCGCCAGCAGTGGGGACTTAATCTACGAGCAGTACTTC
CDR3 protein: CASSGDLIYEQYF

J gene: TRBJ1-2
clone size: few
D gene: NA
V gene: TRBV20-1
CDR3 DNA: TGCAGTGCTAGAAGGGCTTTCTATGGCTACACCTTC
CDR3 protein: CSARRAFYGYTF

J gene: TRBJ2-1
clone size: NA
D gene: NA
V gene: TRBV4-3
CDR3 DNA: TGCGCCAGCAGCCAAGATGATCTCGACAATGAGCAGTTCTTC
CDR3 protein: CASSQDDLDNEQFF

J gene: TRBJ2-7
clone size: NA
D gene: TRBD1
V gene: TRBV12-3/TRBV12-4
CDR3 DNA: TGTGCCAGCAGTTCCTATGGGTGGGACAGGGCCTACGAGCAGTACTTC
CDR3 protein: CASSSYGWDRAYEQYF

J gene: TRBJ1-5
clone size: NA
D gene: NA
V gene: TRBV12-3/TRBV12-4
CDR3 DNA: TGTGCCTGCAGCCTTACCGATCAGCCCCAGCATTTT
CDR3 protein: CACSLTDQPQHF

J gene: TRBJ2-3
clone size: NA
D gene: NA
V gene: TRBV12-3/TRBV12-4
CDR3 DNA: TGTGCCAGCAGTACACTAGGGGGGAAAGCAGGTGCGCAGTATTTT
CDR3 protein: CASSTLGGKAGAQYF

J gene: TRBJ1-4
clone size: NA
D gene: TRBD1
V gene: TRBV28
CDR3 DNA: TGTGCCAGCAGTTCCTCGGGACAGGGGGTAACTAATGAAAAACTGTTTTTT
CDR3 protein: CASSSSGQGVTNEKLFF

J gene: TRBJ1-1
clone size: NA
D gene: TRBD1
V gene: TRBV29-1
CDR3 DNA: TGCAGCGTTGACTCAGGGGGCCAGAACACTGAAGCTTTCTTT
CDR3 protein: CSVDSGGQNTEAFF

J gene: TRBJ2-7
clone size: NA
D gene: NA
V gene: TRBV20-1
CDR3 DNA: TGCAGTGCTAGAGACCGGGACCCCGAGCAGTACTTC
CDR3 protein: CSARDRDPEQYF

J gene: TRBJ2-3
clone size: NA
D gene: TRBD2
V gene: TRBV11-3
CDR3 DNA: TGTGCCAGCAGCTTAAGACTAGCGGGAGGATCTAGCACAGATACGCAGTATTTT
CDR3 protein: CASSLRLAGGSSTDTQYF

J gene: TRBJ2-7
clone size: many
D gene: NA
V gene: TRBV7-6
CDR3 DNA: TGTGCCAGCAGCGGATCCGGGACCCCCTACGAGCAGTACTTC
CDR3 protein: CASSGSGTPYEQYF

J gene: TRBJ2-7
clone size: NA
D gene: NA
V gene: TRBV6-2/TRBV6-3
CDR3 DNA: TGTGCCAGCAGCCGAACAGGGGAGGGCTCCTACGAGCAGTACTTC
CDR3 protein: CASSRTGEGSYEQYF

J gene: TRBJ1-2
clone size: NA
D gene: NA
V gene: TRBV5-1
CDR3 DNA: TGCGCCAGCAGCTTCGCCAGGAGGGCCTATGGCTACACCTTC
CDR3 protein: CASSFARRAYGYTF

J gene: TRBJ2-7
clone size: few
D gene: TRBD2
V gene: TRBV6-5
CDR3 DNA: TGTGCCAGCACCTACCTAGCGGGGAGCTCCTACGAGCAGTACTTC
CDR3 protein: CASTYLAGSSYEQYF

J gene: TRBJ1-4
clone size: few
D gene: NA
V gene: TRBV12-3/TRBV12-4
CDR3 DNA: TGTGCCAGCAGCTCCGGGGCGGCGAATGAAAAACTGTTTTTT
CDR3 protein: CASSSGAANEKLFF

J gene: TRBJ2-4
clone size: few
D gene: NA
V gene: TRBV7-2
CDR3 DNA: TGTGCCAGCAGCTTAGAGCAATTGCCGTACTTC
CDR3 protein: CASSLEQLPYF

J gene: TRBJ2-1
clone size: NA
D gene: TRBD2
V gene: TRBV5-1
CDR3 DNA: TGCGCCAGCAGCCTAAACGGGGCTAGCGGGGGGGTGTCCTTCTACAATGAGCAGTTCTTC
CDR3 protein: CASSLNGASGGVSFYNEQFF

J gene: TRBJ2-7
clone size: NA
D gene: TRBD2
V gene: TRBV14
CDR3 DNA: TGTGCCAGCAGCCCTATAGCGGGAACCTACGAGCAGTACTTC
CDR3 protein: CASSPIAGTYEQYF

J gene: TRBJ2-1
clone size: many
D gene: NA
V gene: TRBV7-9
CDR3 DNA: TGTGCCAGCAGCCCGTCTCTACTCAACTCCAATGAGCAGTTCTTC
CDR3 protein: CASSPSLLNSNEQFF

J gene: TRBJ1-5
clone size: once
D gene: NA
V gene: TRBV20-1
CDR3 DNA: TGCGGTGCTAGAGATCTGGGTCAGCCCCAGCATTTT
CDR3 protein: CGARDLGQPQHF

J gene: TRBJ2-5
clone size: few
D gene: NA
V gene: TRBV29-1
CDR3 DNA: TGCAGCGTTGAAGATCCGGGGACCCAGTACTTC
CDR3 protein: CSVEDPGTQYF

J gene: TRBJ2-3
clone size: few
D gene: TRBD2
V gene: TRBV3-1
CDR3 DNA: TGTGCCAGCAGCCGCGCGGGACTAGCGTTAACAGATACGCAGTATTTT
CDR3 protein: CASSRAGLALTDTQYF

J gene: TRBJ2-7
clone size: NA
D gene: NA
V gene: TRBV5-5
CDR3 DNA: TGTGCCAGCAACCAGTTGGCTATAGGAGACGAGCAGTACTTC
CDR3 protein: CASNQLAIGDEQYF

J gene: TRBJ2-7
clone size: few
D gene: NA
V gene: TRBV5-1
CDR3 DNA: TGCGCCAGCCACCAGCGGGACATCGACACCTACGAGCAGTACTTC
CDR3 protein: CASHQRDIDTYEQYF

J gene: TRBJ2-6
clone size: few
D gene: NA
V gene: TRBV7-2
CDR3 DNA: TGTGCCAGCAGACGCGCAGGGCTCCTCACTGGGGCCAACGTCCTGACTTTC
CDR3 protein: CASRRAGLLTGANVLTF

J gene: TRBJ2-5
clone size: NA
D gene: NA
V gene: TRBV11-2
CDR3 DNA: TGTGCCAGCAGGGAGCTGTTAAACGAAGAGACCCAGTACTTC
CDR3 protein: CASRELLNEETQYF

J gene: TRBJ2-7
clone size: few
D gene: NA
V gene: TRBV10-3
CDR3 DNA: TGTGCCATCGTGAGGAACAGGGATGACGAGCAGTACTTC
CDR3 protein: CAIVRNRDDEQYF

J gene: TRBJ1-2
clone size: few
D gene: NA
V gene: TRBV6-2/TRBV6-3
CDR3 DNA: TGTGCCAGCAGTTACTCGACTCCGAGGTCGGGCTACACCTTC
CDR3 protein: CASSYSTPRSGYTF

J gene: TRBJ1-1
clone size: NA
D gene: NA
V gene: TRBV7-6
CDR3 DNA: TGTGCCAGCAGCTTAGGTCCTGGGCTTGGCACTGAAGCTTTCTTT
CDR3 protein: CASSLGPGLGTEAFF